This TCR beta chain was documented in a study of cytomegalovirus exposure and HLA in healthy donors. The PCR was carried out with 60 Vbeta primers and 13 Jbeta primers. Authors' methods: In a later analysis, 8.5 million to 14 million of approximately 86 million unique beta chains occurred in at least two donors. Sequencing was performed with immunoSEQ multiplex PCR; in TCRdb, only in-frame clones are kept and a portion is missing. V, J and clone size are those of that table, while D and trimming were read from the DNA. Of 150,000 or so clones detected, roughly 80% appear once; the ten largest clones hold 3% to 3.5%. V lost 6 bases to trimming and J lost 0 bases, with 18 bases between them. Per germline, CDR1 SNHLY and CDR2 FYNNEI. The CDR3 length is 18 residues.

V usage is TRBV2 and J usage is TRBJ1-6, with D uncertain. The material sequenced was PBMCs. The TCR sequence derives from a male donor in good health and CMV-seronegative. DNA of the CDR3: TGTGCCAGCAGCCCAGAGGGAGGCCTGAGCTCCTATAATTCACCCCTCCACTTT. Translating it yields CASSPEGGLSSYNSPLHF.